Each of the 7 T cell receptor beta chains below was sequenced from the same sample in a study of cytomegalovirus exposure and HLA in healthy donors. Only in-frame clones appear in the TCRdb table, and some are missing; sequencing was by immunoSEQ multiplex PCR. The sample includes around 230,000 clones, 70% to 90% of them seen just once. The sequencing sample was made of PBMCs. All receptors come from a woman aged 30 to 39 in good health and CMV-seropositive.

The chain's CDR3 is CASSPVGGNTGELFF. CDR3 in DNA: TGTGCCAGCAGTCCCGTGGGGGGGAACACCGGGGAGCTGTTTTTT. The chain carries TRBV28 and TRBJ2-2; possible D gene TRBD2, 6 bases. The germline V gene has CDR1 MDHEN and CDR2 SYDVKM. V was clipped by 5 bases and J by 1 base, with 11 bases between them. CDR3 size: 15 residues.

The rearrangement uses TRBV6-1 and TRBJ1-4, with D possibly being TRBD1 (6 bases). The CDR3 is 14 amino acids. V was clipped by 7 bases and J by 6 bases, with 15 bases between them. Germline CDR1 reads MNHNS; CDR2 reads SASEGT. In DNA, the CDR3 is TGTGCCAGCATTGAGGTGGGGGCGGATGAAAAACTGTTTTTT. It yields the protein CASIEVGADEKLFF.

A few counts support this clone. The chain uses TRBV5-1 and TRBJ1-5; TRBD1 is a possible D gene (5 bases). Trimming pared 2 bases from V and 0 bases from J, leaving 15 bases between. The CDR3 runs to 17 residues. Looked up from germline, CDR1 is SGHRS and CDR2 is YFSETQ. CDR3 bases: TGCGCCAGCAGCTTATCCGACAGCTACAATAGCAATCAGCCCCAGCATTTT. Its translation: CASSLSDSYNSNQPQHF.

This chain uses TRBV13 with TRBJ2-2; 7 bases map to TRBD2. The germline gives CDR1 PRHDT, CDR2 FYEKMQ (reference sequence). The junction had 8 bases not matched to a gene; V was cut back by 5 bases and J by 5 bases. The CDR3 is 15 residues long. CDR3 bases: TGTGCCAGCAGCCACAGACTAGCCCCGACCGGGGAGCTGTTTTTT. Its protein is CASSHRLAPTGELFF.

The chain couples TRBV7-2 to TRBJ2-5, with 9 bases identical to TRBD2. CDR1 is SGHTA, CDR2 FQGNSA, per germline. Trimming took 1 base from V and 5 from J; bases not matched to a gene: 14. This CDR3 comprises 18 residues. In DNA form, the CDR3 reads TGTGCCAGCAGCTTAGTACCCCACAGTAGCGGGAGACGGGAGACCCAGTACTTC. Protein sequence: CASSLVPHSSGRRETQYF.

This chain connects TRBV28 to TRBJ2-5; 11 positions agree with TRBD2. Trimming took 2 bases from V and 7 from J; bases not matched to a gene: 0. The CDR3 is 13 residues long. CDR1 and CDR2 (germline): MDHEN, SYDVKM. The CDR3 loop reads CASSLTSGGTQYF. The CDR3 DNA reads TGTGCCAGCAGTTTAACTAGCGGGGGGACCCAGTACTTC.

The V and J genes are TRBV5-1 and TRBJ2-7; 10 positions match TRBD2. This CDR3 contains 15 residues. Germline lookup yields CDR1 SGHRS and CDR2 YFSETQ. The J segment lost 4 bases and the V segment lost 0 bases, leaving 4 bases of the junction unmatched. In nucleotides, the CDR3 is TGCGCCAGCAGCTTGGACCCTAGCGGGAGTTACGAGCAGTACTTC. It is translated as CASSLDPSGSYEQYF.